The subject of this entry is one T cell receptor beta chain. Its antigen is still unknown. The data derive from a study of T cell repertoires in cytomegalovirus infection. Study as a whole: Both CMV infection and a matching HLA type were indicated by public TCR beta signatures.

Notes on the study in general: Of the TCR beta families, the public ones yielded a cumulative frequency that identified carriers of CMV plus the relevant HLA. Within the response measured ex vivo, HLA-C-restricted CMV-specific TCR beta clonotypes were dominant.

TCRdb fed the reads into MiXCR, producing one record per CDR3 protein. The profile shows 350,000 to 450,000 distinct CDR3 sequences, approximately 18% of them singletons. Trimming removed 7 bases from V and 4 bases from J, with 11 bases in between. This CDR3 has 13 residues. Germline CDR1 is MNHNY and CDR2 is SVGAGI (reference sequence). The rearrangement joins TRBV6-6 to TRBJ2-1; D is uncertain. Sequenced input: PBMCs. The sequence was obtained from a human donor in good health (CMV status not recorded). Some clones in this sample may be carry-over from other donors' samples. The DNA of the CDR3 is TGTGCCAGCAATCATGAGGCTTACAATGAGCAGTTCTTC. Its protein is CASNHEAYNEQFF.